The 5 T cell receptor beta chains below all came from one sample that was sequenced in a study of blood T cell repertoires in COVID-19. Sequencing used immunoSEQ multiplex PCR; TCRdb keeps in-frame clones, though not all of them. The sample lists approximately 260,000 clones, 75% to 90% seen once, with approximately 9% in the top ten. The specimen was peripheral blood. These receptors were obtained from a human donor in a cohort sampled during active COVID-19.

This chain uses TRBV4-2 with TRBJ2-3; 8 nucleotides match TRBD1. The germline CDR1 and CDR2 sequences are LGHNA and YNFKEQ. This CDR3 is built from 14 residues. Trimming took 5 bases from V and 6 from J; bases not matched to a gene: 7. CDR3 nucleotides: TGTGCCAGCAGCTTTGCGGACAGGGAGGATACGCAGTATTTT. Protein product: CASSFADREDTQYF.

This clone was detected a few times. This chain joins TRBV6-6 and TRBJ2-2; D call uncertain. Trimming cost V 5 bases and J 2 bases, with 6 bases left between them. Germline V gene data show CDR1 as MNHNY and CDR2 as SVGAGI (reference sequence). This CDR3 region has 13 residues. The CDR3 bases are TGTGCCAGCAGTAGAGGAAACACCGGGGAGCTGTTTTTT. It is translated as CASSRGNTGELFF.

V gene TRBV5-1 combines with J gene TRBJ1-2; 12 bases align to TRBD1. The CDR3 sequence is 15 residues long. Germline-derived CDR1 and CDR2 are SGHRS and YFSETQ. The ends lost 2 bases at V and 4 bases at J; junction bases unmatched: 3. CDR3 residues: CASSFGTGGIYGYTF. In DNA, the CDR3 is TGCGCCAGCAGCTTTGGGACAGGGGGCATCTATGGCTACACCTTC.

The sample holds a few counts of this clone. The CDR3 loop reads CASSLVASSEQFF. The CDR3 DNA follows: TGTGCCAGCAGCTTAGTGGCTTCCTCAGAGCAGTTCTTC. The genes are TRBV7-9 and TRBJ2-1, with unresolved D. This CDR3 spans 13 amino acids. CDR1 and CDR2 from the germline V gene are SEHNR and FQNEAQ (reference sequence). Deletions cut 1 base from V and 10 bases from J, with 11 bases between.

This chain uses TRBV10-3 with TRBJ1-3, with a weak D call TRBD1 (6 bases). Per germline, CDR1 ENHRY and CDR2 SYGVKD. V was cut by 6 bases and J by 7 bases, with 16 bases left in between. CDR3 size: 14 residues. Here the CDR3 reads CAISDTGNYNTIYF. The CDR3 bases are TGTGCCATCAGCGACACAGGGAATTACAACACCATATATTTT.